The TCR beta chain described here comes from a study of OX40 agonist ivuxolimab in advanced cancers. Using immunoSEQ multiplex PCR, the repertoire was profiled, and TCRdb retains in-frame clones only, with some absent. Here the sample spans approximately 12,000 clones, about four fifths being singletons. CDR1 SNHLY and CDR2 FYNNEI come from the germline V gene. The V gene lost 4 bases and the J gene lost 5 bases, with 26 bases spanning the gap. The CDR3 runs to 19 residues. This clonotype was sampled from an adult with an advanced solid tumor such as melanoma, head and neck, liver or kidney cancer. Source: CD4+ or CD8+ T cells sorted from blood, taken in a trial of the OX40 agonist ivuxolimab. The gene calls are TRBV2 and TRBJ2-2; D gene unclear. The CDR3 DNA follows: TGTGCCAGCAGTGTGATTACTTTGGTCAGCAACTACCCTACCGGGGAGCTGTTTTTT. Its protein product is CASSVITLVSNYPTGELFF.